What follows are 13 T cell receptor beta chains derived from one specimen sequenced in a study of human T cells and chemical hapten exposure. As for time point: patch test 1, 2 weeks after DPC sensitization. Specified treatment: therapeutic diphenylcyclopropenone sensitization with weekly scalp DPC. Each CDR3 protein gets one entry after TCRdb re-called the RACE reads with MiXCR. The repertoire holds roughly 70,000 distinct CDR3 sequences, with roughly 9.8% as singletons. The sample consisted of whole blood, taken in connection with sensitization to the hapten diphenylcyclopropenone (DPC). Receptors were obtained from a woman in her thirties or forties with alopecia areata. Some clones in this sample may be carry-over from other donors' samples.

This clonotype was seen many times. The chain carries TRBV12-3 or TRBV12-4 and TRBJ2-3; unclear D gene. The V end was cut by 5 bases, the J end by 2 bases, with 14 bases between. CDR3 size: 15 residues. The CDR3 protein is CASSATGTYTDTQYF. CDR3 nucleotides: TGTGCCAGCAGTGCGACTGGTACTTACACAGATACGCAGTATTTT.

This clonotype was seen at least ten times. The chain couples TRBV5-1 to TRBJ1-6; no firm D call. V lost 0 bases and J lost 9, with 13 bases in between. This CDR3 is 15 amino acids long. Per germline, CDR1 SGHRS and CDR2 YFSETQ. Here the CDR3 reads CASSLDTSWGSPLHF. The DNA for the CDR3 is TGCGCCAGCAGCTTGGACACTAGCTGGGGTTCACCCCTCCACTTT.

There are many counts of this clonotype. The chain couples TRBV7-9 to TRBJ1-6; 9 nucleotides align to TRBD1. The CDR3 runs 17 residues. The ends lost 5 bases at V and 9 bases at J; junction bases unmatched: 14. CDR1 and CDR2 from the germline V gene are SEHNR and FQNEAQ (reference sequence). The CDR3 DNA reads TGTGCCAGCAGCGCCGACACCTTAACAGGGGGCGGTTCACCCCTCCACTTT. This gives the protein CASSADTLTGGGSPLHF.

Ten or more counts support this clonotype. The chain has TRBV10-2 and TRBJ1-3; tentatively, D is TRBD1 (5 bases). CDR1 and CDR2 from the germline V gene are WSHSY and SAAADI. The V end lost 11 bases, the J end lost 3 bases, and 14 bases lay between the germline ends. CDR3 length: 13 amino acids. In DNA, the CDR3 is TGCGCCTCATCGGGGGAGCGTGGAAACACCATATATTTT. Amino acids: CASSGERGNTIYF.

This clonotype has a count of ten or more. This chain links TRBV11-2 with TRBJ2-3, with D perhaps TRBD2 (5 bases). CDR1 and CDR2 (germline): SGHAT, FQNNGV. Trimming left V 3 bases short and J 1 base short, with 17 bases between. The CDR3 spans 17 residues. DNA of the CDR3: TGTGCCAGCAGCTTCCCGACTACCCCCTTTGGCACAGATACGCAGTATTTT. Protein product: CASSFPTTPFGTDTQYF.

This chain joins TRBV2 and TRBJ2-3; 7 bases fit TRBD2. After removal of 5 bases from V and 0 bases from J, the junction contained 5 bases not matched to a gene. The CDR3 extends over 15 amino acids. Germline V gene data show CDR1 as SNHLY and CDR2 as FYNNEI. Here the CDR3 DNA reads TGTGCCAGCAGTACGACGGGGGGAAGCACAGATACGCAGTATTTT. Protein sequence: CASSTTGGSTDTQYF.

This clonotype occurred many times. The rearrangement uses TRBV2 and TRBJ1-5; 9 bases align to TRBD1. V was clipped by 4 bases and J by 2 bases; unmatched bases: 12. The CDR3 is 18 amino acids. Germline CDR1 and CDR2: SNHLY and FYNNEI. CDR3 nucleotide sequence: TGTGCCAGCAGTGCCCAACCGGGGGGACAGGGCCGCAATCAGCCCCAGCATTTT. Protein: CASSAQPGGQGRNQPQHF.

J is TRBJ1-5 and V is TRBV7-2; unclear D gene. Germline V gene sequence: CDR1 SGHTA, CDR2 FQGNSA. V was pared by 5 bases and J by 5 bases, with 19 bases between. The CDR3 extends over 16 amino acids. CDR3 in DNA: TGTGCCAGCAGCCTTGATACAGCGGTTCTTTATCAGCCCCAGCATTTT. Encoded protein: CASSLDTAVLYQPQHF.

CDR3 nucleotides: TGTGCCAGCAGCTTTCTGAGGAATGAGCAGTTCTTC. Amino acid sequence: CASSFLRNEQFF. This chain uses TRBV7-3 with TRBJ2-1; D unresolved. The CDR3 spans 12 residues. CDR1 and CDR2 (germline): SGHTA, FQGTGA. Trimming removed 3 bases from V and 7 bases from J, with 7 bases in between.

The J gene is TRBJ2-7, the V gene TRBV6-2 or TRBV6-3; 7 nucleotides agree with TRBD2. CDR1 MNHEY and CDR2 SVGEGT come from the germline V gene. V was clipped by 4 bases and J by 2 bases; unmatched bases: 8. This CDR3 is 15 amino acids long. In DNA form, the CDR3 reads TGTGCCAGCAGTTCGCCACTAGCGCCTCCCTACGAGCAGTACTTC. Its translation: CASSSPLAPPYEQYF.

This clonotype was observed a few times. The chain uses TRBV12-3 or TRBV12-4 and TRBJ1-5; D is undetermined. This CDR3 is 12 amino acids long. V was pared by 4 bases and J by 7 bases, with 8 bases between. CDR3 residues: CASSSSRQPQHF. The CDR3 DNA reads TGTGCCAGCAGTTCCTCGCGGCAGCCCCAGCATTTT.

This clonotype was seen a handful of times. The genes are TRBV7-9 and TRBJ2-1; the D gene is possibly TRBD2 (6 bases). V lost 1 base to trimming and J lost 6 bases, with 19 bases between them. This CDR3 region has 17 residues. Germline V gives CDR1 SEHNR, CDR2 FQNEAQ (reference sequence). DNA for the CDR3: TGTGCCAGCAGCTTAGTGGGGGGTGTAGGACCCGGCAATGAGCAGTTCTTC. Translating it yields CASSLVGGVGPGNEQFF.

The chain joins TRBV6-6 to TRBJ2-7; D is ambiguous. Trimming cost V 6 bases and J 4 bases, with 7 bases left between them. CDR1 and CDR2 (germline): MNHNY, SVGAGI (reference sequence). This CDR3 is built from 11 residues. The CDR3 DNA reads TGTGCCAGCAGCCGCAATTACGAGCAGTACTTC. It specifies CASSRNYEQYF.